What follows are 31 T cell receptor beta chains derived from one specimen sequenced in a study of T cell responses to AZD1222 COVID-19 vaccine. Profiling relied on immunoSEQ multiplex PCR, and the TCRdb table lists in-frame clones only, not all of them. The sample lists over 150,000 clones; around 90% were seen once. Source: peripheral blood, taken on day 0 of AZD1222 vaccination. Receptor source: an adult in good health.

This clone appeared a few times. This chain connects TRBV30 to TRBJ1-1; D is ambiguous. V was clipped by 4 bases and J by 4 bases, with 13 bases between them. From germline, CDR1 is GTSNPN and CDR2 SVGIG (reference sequence). The CDR3 is 13 residues long. CDR3 in DNA: TGTGCCTGGACCCTGGGTTTTGGCACTGAAGCTTTCTTT. Its translation: CAWTLGFGTEAFF.

The V and J genes are TRBV18 and TRBJ2-7; tentative D call: TRBD1 (7 bases). Germline lookup yields CDR1 KGHSH and CDR2 LQKENI. Trimming took off 0 bases at V and 5 bases at J, with 14 bases between the two ends. This CDR3 has 15 residues. The CDR3 DNA reads TGTGCCAGCTCACCACCGAAACAGGGGAGGAACGAGCAGTACTTC. The encoded protein is CASSPPKQGRNEQYF.

V gene TRBV24-1 combines with J gene TRBJ2-3; weak D call: TRBD1 (6 bases). The germline V gene encodes CDR1 KGHDR and CDR2 SFDVKD. V lost 7 bases, J lost 4 bases, and 14 bases lay in between. This CDR3 spans 14 amino acids. The CDR3: CATRGPGDPDTQYF. In nucleotides, the CDR3 is TGTGCCACCAGAGGGCCAGGGGACCCAGATACGCAGTATTTT.

The V gene is TRBV19, the J gene TRBJ1-1; 7 positions agree with TRBD1. Germline V gives CDR1 LNHDA, CDR2 SQIVND (reference sequence). This CDR3 contains 14 residues. V lost 4 bases to trimming and J lost 11 bases; unmatched junction nucleotides: 13. The CDR3, as DNA: TGTGCCAGTAGTACTTTCGGACAGGCCCTCCCCGCTTTCTTT. Protein sequence: CASSTFGQALPAFF.

This clone was observed a single time. One junction end does not reproduce the germline sequence, and a read error may be involved. The gene calls are TRBV29-1 and TRBJ1-1; 9 bases line up with TRBD1. Per the germline V gene, CDR1 is SQVTM and CDR2 is ANQGSEA. CDR3 length equals 16 residues. CDR3: CSVNGQGSYMNPEAFF. CDR3 DNA sequence: TGCAGCGTTAACGGACAGGGGAGTTATATGAACCCTGAAGCTTTCTTT.

The V and J genes are TRBV19 and TRBJ1-2; 7 bases map to TRBD1. With V trimmed by 7 bases and J by 5 bases, 10 bases remained unmatched. Looked up from germline, CDR1 is LNHDA and CDR2 is SQIVND (reference sequence). The CDR3 extends over 14 amino acids. The CDR3 DNA follows: TGTGCCAGTATTCGGGACAGCGGGTCGTATGGCTACACCTTC. This sequence encodes CASIRDSGSYGYTF.

The chain recombines TRBV5-1 with TRBJ2-7; 7 positions agree with TRBD1. Trimming removed 1 base from V and 6 bases from J; junction bases left unmatched: 7. The CDR3 has 14 amino acids. Germline assignment: CDR1 SGHRS and CDR2 YFSETQ. Here the CDR3 DNA reads TGCGCCAGCAGCTTGTCCGCAGGGGGTGCCGAGCAGTACTTC. This encodes CASSLSAGGAEQYF.

The V gene is TRBV5-1, the J gene TRBJ1-3, with D hard to call. The V end lost 0 bases, the J end lost 4 bases, and 17 bases lay between the germline ends. The length of the CDR3 is 17 residues. Germline CDR1 is SGHRS and CDR2 is YFSETQ. The DNA for the CDR3 is TGCGCCAGCAGCTTGGCCTCAGTCGGGGTTACGGGAAACACCATATATTTT. Its translation: CASSLASVGVTGNTIYF.

This chain connects TRBV2 to TRBJ1-4; perhaps TRBD1 as D (6 bases). Germline CDR1 is SNHLY and CDR2 is FYNNEI. V dropped 8 bases and J dropped 0 bases, with 10 bases sitting between them. The CDR3 length is 14 residues. In nucleotides, the CDR3 is TGTGCCAGCGGAGGGGACACAACTAATGAAAAACTGTTTTTT. Amino acids: CASGGDTTNEKLFF.

The gene calls are TRBV19 and TRBJ1-5; 10 positions match TRBD1. The CDR3 is 17 amino acids. Germline V gene data show CDR1 as LNHDA and CDR2 as SQIVND (reference sequence). V shed 5 bases and J 2 bases; nucleotides not matched to a gene: 9. In DNA, the CDR3 is TGTGCCAGTAGTCCGGACAGGGGGGGAGTGGGCAATCAGCCCCAGCATTTT. Its translation: CASSPDRGGVGNQPQHF.

The chain recombines TRBV4-1 with TRBJ2-5; no reliable D call. CDR3 length equals 12 residues. Per germline, CDR1 MGHRA and CDR2 YSYEKL. Trimming took off 0 bases at V and 8 bases at J, with 7 bases between the two ends. CDR3 protein: CASSQDPGTQYF. CDR3 bases: TGCGCCAGCAGCCAAGATCCGGGCACCCAGTACTTC.

This rearrangement joins TRBV6-2 or TRBV6-3 to TRBJ1-2, with D perhaps TRBD1 (6 bases). CDR1 and CDR2 (germline): MNHEY, SVGEGT. The CDR3 length is 15 residues. Trimming cost V 0 bases and J 8 bases, with 16 bases left between them. Here the CDR3 reads CASSYSGGARSGYTF. CDR3 DNA: TGTGCCAGCAGTTACTCGGGGGGCGCGAGGAGCGGCTACACCTTC.

This chain connects TRBV20-1 to TRBJ2-1; D unresolved. The CDR3 totals 15 residues. V dropped 3 bases and J dropped 0 bases, with 12 bases sitting between them. The V gene's germline CDR1 is DFQATT and CDR2 SNEGSKA (reference sequence). The CDR3 region is CSASLIGNSYNEQFF. CDR3 sequence (DNA): TGCAGTGCTAGTCTTATAGGCAACTCCTACAATGAGCAGTTCTTC.

This rearrangement joins TRBV4-1 to TRBJ1-1, with D unclear. V lost 8 bases, J lost 0 bases, and 19 bases lay in between. CDR3 length: 16 amino acids. Looked up from germline, CDR1 is MGHRA and CDR2 is YSYEKL. The CDR3 nucleotides are TGCGCCAGCCAAGATACAATGGGCACTCTGAACACTGAAGCTTTCTTT. Its protein product is CASQDTMGTLNTEAFF.

The chain uses TRBV5-1 and TRBJ2-1; 11 nucleotides match TRBD2. Germline V gene lookup returns CDR1 SGHRS and CDR2 YFSETQ. The CDR3 spans 16 residues. Trimming cost V 3 bases and J 0 bases; bases outside gene matches: 2. This chain's CDR3 is CASSSTSGSSYNEQFF. The DNA of the CDR3 is TGCGCCAGCAGCTCTACTAGCGGGAGCTCCTACAATGAGCAGTTCTTC.

The chain has TRBV29-1 and TRBJ1-2, with 9 bases fitting TRBD1. Germline values: CDR1 SQVTM, CDR2 ANQGSEA. The CDR3 is made up of 14 amino acids. Unmatched junction bases numbered 8, after V lost 5 bases and J lost 4 bases. CDR3 nucleotide sequence: TGCAGCGTTTCCACAGGGGGCGGTCTCTATGGCTACACCTTC. It specifies CSVSTGGGLYGYTF.

V gene TRBV3-1 (or the pseudogene TRBV3-2) combines with J gene TRBJ1-1; the match to TRBD1 covers 8 bases. Per the germline V gene, CDR1 is LGHDT and CDR2 is YNNKEL (reference sequence). CDR3 length equals 13 residues. J lost 4 bases, V lost 4 bases, and 2 bases had no gene match. For the CDR3, the DNA is TGTGCCAGCAGCCCGGGACAGGCCACTGAAGCTTTCTTT. Translating it yields CASSPGQATEAFF.

The chain has TRBV18 and TRBJ1-5; 7 bases match TRBD1. This CDR3 has 14 amino acids. With 0 bases clipped from V and 4 bases from J, the junction kept 0 bases outside the gene matches. Per the germline V gene, CDR1 is KGHSH and CDR2 is LQKENI. The CDR3 DNA follows: TGTGCCAGCTCACCACCGACAGGGAATCAGCCCCAGCATTTT. This sequence encodes CASSPPTGNQPQHF.

In its sample, this clone was seen once. This rearrangement joins TRBV9 to TRBJ1-6, with D uncertain. This CDR3 region has 15 residues. The V end was cut by 3 bases, the J end by 8 bases, with 15 bases between. Germline V gene lookup returns CDR1 SGDLS and CDR2 YYNGEE. CDR3: CASSALAGQYSPLHF. CDR3 nucleotide sequence: TGTGCCAGCAGCGCGCTCGCAGGTCAATATTCACCCCTCCACTTT. Together with reference TRBV9 and TRBJ1-6, the CDR3 gives the full variable domain: DSGVTQTPKHLITATGQRVTLRCSPRSGDLSVYWYQQSLDQGLQFLIQYYNGEERAKGNILERFSAQQFPDLHSELNLSSLELGDSALYFCASSALAGQYSPLHFGNGTRLTVT.

This chain uses TRBV5-1 with TRBJ2-7, with 7 nucleotides matching TRBD2. J gave up 2 bases and V 1 base, and 9 bases lay outside the gene matches. The CDR3 is 16 residues long. CDR1 and CDR2 (germline): SGHRS, YFSETQ. The CDR3 region is CASSLLGRGSTYEQYF. CDR3 DNA: TGCGCCAGCAGCTTGCTTGGGAGGGGATCCACCTACGAGCAGTACTTC.

The rearrangement links TRBV2 to TRBJ1-2, with TRBD1 identical over 7 bases. CDR3 size: 14 residues. V trimming: 11 bases; J trimming: 1 base; junction bases outside the gene matches: 10. Germline CDR1 is SNHLY and CDR2 is FYNNEI. In DNA, the CDR3 is TGTGCCTGCGGGACAGCGACTTTTAACTATGGCTACACCTTC. This gives the protein CACGTATFNYGYTF.

The V call is TRBV7-6, the J call TRBJ2-1, with D hard to call. The CDR3 consists of 14 residues. The ends were cut back, 1 base at V and 9 bases at J, with 13 bases in the middle. Germline values: CDR1 SGHVS, CDR2 FNYEAQ. CDR3: CASSLGPAALEQFF. CDR3 nucleotides: TGTGCCAGCAGCTTAGGCCCCGCAGCGCTTGAGCAGTTCTTC.

The V call is TRBV13, the J call TRBJ2-7; D gene unclear. V was trimmed by 5 bases and J by 4 bases, leaving 18 bases between them. Germline V gene data show CDR1 as PRHDT and CDR2 as FYEKMQ (reference sequence). The CDR3 is 15 amino acids. This CDR3 is CASSHAWQASYEQYF. In DNA form, the CDR3 reads TGTGCCAGCAGCCACGCGTGGCAGGCGAGTTACGAGCAGTACTTC.

The CDR3 DNA follows: TGTGCCAGCAGTCCACGGGACAGGGACATTCAGTACTTC. Translating gives CASSPRDRDIQYF. V and J are TRBV6-2 or TRBV6-3 and TRBJ2-4; 9 positions agree with TRBD1. Looked up from germline, CDR1 is MNHEY and CDR2 is SVGEGT. V shed 5 bases, J shed 8 bases, and the junction held 4 bases outside the gene matches. This CDR3 region has 13 residues.

This clone was picked up one time. This chain links TRBV5-6 with TRBJ1-2, with unresolved D. V was pared by 4 bases and J by 7 bases, with 11 bases between. The V gene's germline CDR1 is SGHDT and CDR2 YYEEEE. The CDR3 totals 12 residues. DNA of the CDR3: TGTGCCAGCAGCGTGCTCTGGGCTGGCTACACCTTC. Translated: CASSVLWAGYTF. The whole variable domain, filled in from reference TRBV5-6 and TRBJ1-2, reads DAGVTQSPTHLIKTRGQQVTLRCSPKSGHDTVSWYQQALGQGPQFIFQYYEEEERQRGNFPDRFSGHQFPNYSSELNVNALLLGDSALYLCASSVLWAGYTFGSGTRLTVV.

This chain connects TRBV7-2 to TRBJ1-1; a weak D match, TRBD1 (5 bases). The length of the CDR3 is 16 residues. Trimming shortened V by 6 bases and J by 0 bases, and 17 bases separated the two germline ends. Germline CDR1 SGHTA, CDR2 FQGNSA. The CDR3 DNA is TGTGCCAGCAGACTAACTAAGACAGTTATGAACACTGAAGCTTTCTTT. It encodes CASRLTKTVMNTEAFF.

The CDR3 coding sequence is TGTGCCAGCACCGAAGGGGGGGCCTACAATGAGCAGTTCTTC. As protein: CASTEGGAYNEQFF. The V call is TRBV28, the J call TRBJ2-1; the D gene is possibly TRBD2 (7 bases). Trimming shortened V by 7 bases and J by 2 bases, and 12 bases separated the two germline ends. The CDR3 is made up of 14 amino acids. CDR1 is MDHEN and CDR2 is SYDVKM in the germline V gene.

DNA of the CDR3: TGTGCCACCAGCAGATCGGGGGGACTAGCGGGAGTAGACGAGCAGTACTTC. Translating gives CATSRSGGLAGVDEQYF. The V gene is TRBV15, the J gene TRBJ2-7; 14 nucleotides match TRBD2. The CDR3 extends over 17 amino acids. In germline, CDR1 is LNHNV, CDR2 YYDKDF (reference sequence). Trimming removed 2 bases from V and 5 bases from J; junction bases left unmatched: 8.

J is TRBJ1-2 and V is TRBV3-1 (or the pseudogene TRBV3-2), with TRBD1 matching over 7 bases. Germline V gene data show CDR1 as LGHDT and CDR2 as YNNKEL (reference sequence). V lost 1 base to trimming and J lost 5 bases; unmatched junction nucleotides: 10. CDR3 length equals 16 residues. CDR3 bases: TGTGCCAGCAGCCAAGGGACGCAGGGGGTGGGGTATGGCTACACCTTC. Translating it yields CASSQGTQGVGYGYTF.

The genes are TRBV20-1 and TRBJ2-7; no firm D call. Trimming took 0 bases from V and 4 from J, leaving 4 bases between them. The CDR3 has 11 amino acids. Germline-derived CDR1 and CDR2 are DFQATT and SNEGSKA (reference sequence). CDR3 DNA sequence: TGCAGTGCTAGAGATATATACGAGCAGTACTTC. This encodes CSARDIYEQYF.

The chain carries TRBV7-8 and TRBJ2-1; the match to TRBD2 covers 16 bases. V was pared by 5 bases and J by 3 bases, with 10 bases of the junction left unmatched. Germline V gene data show CDR1 as SGHVS and CDR2 as FQNEAQ. The CDR3 is 19 residues long. CDR3 amino acids: CASSMRGTSGRALYNEQFF. The CDR3 region has the DNA TGTGCCAGCAGCATGCGCGGGACTAGCGGGAGGGCTCTCTACAATGAGCAGTTCTTC.